This is a list of T cell receptor beta chains from one sample in a study of blood T cell repertoires in COVID-19. TCRdb keeps only in-frame clones here, not all; method: immunoSEQ multiplex PCR. The profile shows under 400,000 clones, roughly 90% of them singletons. The specimen was PBMCs or T cells enriched from blood (not recorded which). These receptors originate from a woman in her thirties who had been exposed to COVID-19. Both conserved end residues are part of each CDR3. D genes are given only for firm matches. Only some rows state a clone size, as once, few, many or a class for expanded clones.

V	size	D	J	DNA	CDR3
TRBV24-1	NA	TRBD1	TRBJ2-3	TGTGCCACCAGTGATTTGACGACAGGGAGCACAGATACGCAGTATTTT	CATSDLTTGSTDTQYF
TRBV18	once	NA	TRBJ1-5	TGTGCCAGCTCAAAATACAGGGGCAATCAGCCCCAGCATTTT	CASSKYRGNQPQHF
TRBV28	once	TRBD1	TRBJ1-1	TGTGCCAGCAGTAGGACAGGGGGCAACACTGAAGCTTTCTTT	CASSRTGGNTEAFF
TRBV6-2/TRBV6-3	once	TRBD2	TRBJ2-7	TGTGCCAGCAGCCCAGGGGACAGACTAGCGGACTCCTACGAGCAGTACTTC	CASSPGDRLADSYEQYF
TRBV5-4	NA	TRBD2	TRBJ2-2	TGTGCCAGCAGCTTGGCCCGGGGTAGCGGGAGCGTTGCCGGGGAGCTGTTTTTT	CASSLARGSGSVAGELFF
TRBV9	NA	TRBD2	TRBJ2-1	TGTGCCAGCAGCGTAGTAGCTAGCGGGAGGGGGGTCAATGAGCAGTTCTTC	CASSVVASGRGVNEQFF
TRBV7-9	NA	TRBD2	TRBJ2-7	TGTGCCAGCAGCTCCGACCCCCTACTAGCGCGTTCCTACGAGCAGTACTTC	CASSSDPLLARSYEQYF
TRBV15	NA	NA	TRBJ2-1	TGTGCCACCAGCAGAGATATGGGGGGCAATGAGCAGTTCTTC	CATSRDMGGNEQFF
TRBV7-9	NA	TRBD2	TRBJ2-1	TGTGCCAGCAGCTTCCGACTAGCGGATCCCCCCGATGAGCAGTTCTTC	CASSFRLADPPDEQFF
TRBV6-5	NA	TRBD1	TRBJ1-4	TGTGCCAGCAGCGACAGGGATCCTAATGAAAAACTGTTTTTT	CASSDRDPNEKLFF
TRBV5-5	NA	TRBD2	TRBJ2-3	TGTGCCAGCAGCTATAACTTACCGGGACTAGCGGGAAGAGATACGCAGTATTTT	CASSYNLPGLAGRDTQYF
TRBV19	NA	TRBD2	TRBJ2-1	TGTGCCAGTAGTAGGGCCCTGGCGGGAGACTCCTACAATGAGCAGTTCTTC	CASSRALAGDSYNEQFF
TRBV20-1	NA	NA	TRBJ1-1	TGCAGTGCTCAGGGTAACACTGAAGCTTTCTTT	CSAQGNTEAFF
TRBV12-3/TRBV12-4	few	NA	TRBJ1-1	TGTGCCAGCAAAACTTCCGGTGGTACTGAAGCTTTCTTT	CASKTSGGTEAFF
TRBV5-8	NA	TRBD1	TRBJ2-7	TGTGCCAGCAGCTTACAAGGGGGCGGCGAGCAGTACTTC	CASSLQGGGEQYF